What follows are 25 T cell receptor beta chains derived from one specimen sequenced in a study of CD8 T cells in ankylosing spondylitis (dated by TCRdb to about 2017). Results the study describes overall, beyond this receptor: A TCR beta motif of fewer than 10 highly homologous amino acid variants appeared characteristic of blood from ankylosing spondylitis patients.

No antigens are known for them. Library preparation used 5' RACE. The listed sequencing device is Illumina HiSeq 2500. The public reads were reanalyzed by TCRdb: fastp trimming at Q25, MiXCR alignment, in-frame beta chains only. Each CDR3 protein gets just one entry, which takes the most common genes and DNA from the rows behind it. For this sample the table gives approximately 400,000 distinct CDR3 sequences, of which roughly a quarter were detected only once. The ten largest clones take up 0.89% of the sample. Material for sequencing was blood, either unsorted or a sorted T cell fraction (not recorded which). The origin of the receptors is a male donor with ankylosing spondylitis.

This clonotype was observed a few times. This chain links TRBV20-1 with TRBJ2-3; the D gene could be TRBD1 or TRBD2 (5 bases each). The germline CDR1 and CDR2 sequences are DFQATT and SNEGSKA (reference sequence). V was cut by 6 bases and J by 0 bases, with 16 bases left in between. The CDR3 contains 15 residues. CDR3 in amino acids: CSAADRDRSTDTQYF. DNA for the CDR3: TGCAGTGCCGCGGACCGGGACCGTAGCACAGATACGCAGTATTTT.

The V call is TRBV5-1, the J call TRBJ2-1; 7 bases match TRBD1. The CDR3 contains 15 residues. Trimming took 1 base from V and 8 from J; bases not matched to a gene: 9. CDR1 and CDR2 from the germline V gene are SGHRS and YFSETQ. CDR3 in DNA: TGCGCCAGCAGCTTGCTTACAGGGGATTTCGATGAGCAGTTCTTC. It is translated as CASSLLTGDFDEQFF.

This clonotype has ten or more counts. The gene calls are TRBV20-1 and TRBJ2-1; 11 bases align to TRBD2. The CDR3 has 14 residues. Germline assignment: CDR1 DFQATT and CDR2 SNEGSKA (reference sequence). Trimming took 2 bases from V and 8 from J; bases not matched to a gene: 5. The chain's CDR3 is CSARSSGRTYEQFF. The CDR3, as DNA: TGCAGTGCTAGATCTAGCGGGAGGACGTATGAGCAGTTCTTC.

This clonotype was counted only a few times. This sequence joins TRBV5-1 and TRBJ1-1, with 9 bases lining up with TRBD1. The CDR3 loop spans 16 amino acids. CDR1 and CDR2 from the germline V gene are SGHRS and YFSETQ. Trimming took 4 bases from V and 6 from J; bases not matched to a gene: 13. CDR3 DNA sequence: TGCGCCAGCAGCCCGGACCCGGGACAGGGAGGGTCTGAAGCTTTCTTT. It encodes CASSPDPGQGGSEAFF.

The rearrangement uses TRBV12-3 or TRBV12-4 and TRBJ1-1, with D uncertain. Trimming took off 7 bases at V and 4 bases at J, with 13 bases between the two ends. The CDR3 contains 13 residues. As DNA, the CDR3 is TGTGCCAGCACCCGCGAGTCCTTCACTGAAGCTTTCTTT. Translation gives CASTRESFTEAFF.

V is TRBV5-1 and J is TRBJ1-4, with D unclear. The CDR3 loop spans 17 amino acids. Per germline, CDR1 SGHRS and CDR2 YFSETQ. Trimming cost V 2 bases and J 0 bases, with 14 bases left between them. The CDR3 here is CASSLIPGVTTNEKLFF. DNA of the CDR3: TGCGCCAGCAGCTTAATTCCGGGAGTCACAACTAATGAAAAACTGTTTTTT.

This chain links TRBV7-8 with TRBJ2-1, with D tentatively TRBD1 or TRBD2 (5 bases each). Trimming shortened V by 1 base and J by 0 bases, and 10 bases separated the two germline ends. Germline V gene data show CDR1 as SGHVS and CDR2 as FQNEAQ. CDR3 length: 16 amino acids. The CDR3 DNA reads TGTGCCAGCAGCTTAGTAGGGACCAGCTCCTACAATGAGCAGTTCTTC. This gives the protein CASSLVGTSSYNEQFF.

This clonotype came up a few times. This chain links TRBV20-1 with TRBJ2-4; maybe TRBD2 (6 bases). The germline gives CDR1 DFQATT, CDR2 SNEGSKA (reference sequence). V lost 0 bases, J lost 4 bases, and 10 bases lay in between. The length of the CDR3 is 14 residues. The CDR3: CSARDLEGKNIQYF. For the CDR3, the DNA is TGCAGTGCTAGAGACCTGGAGGGGAAAAACATTCAGTACTTC.

V and J are TRBV9 and TRBJ2-5; perhaps TRBD1 as D (5 bases). The CDR3 loop spans 13 amino acids. V lost 7 bases, J lost 1 base, and 11 bases lay in between. CDR1 SGDLS and CDR2 YYNGEE come from the germline V gene. The CDR3 loop is CASAARVQETQYF. The CDR3 DNA is TGTGCCAGCGCGGCCAGGGTCCAAGAGACCCAGTACTTC.

The chain carries TRBV28 and TRBJ2-7, with a tentative D call TRBD2 (6 bases). The germline V and J ends were trimmed by 5 bases and 2 bases, with 16 bases remaining between them. The CDR3 runs 15 residues. The germline CDR1 and CDR2 sequences are MDHEN and SYDVKM. CDR3 in amino acids: CASSPEGLGAYEQYV. In DNA, the CDR3 is TGTGCCAGCAGTCCGGAGGGCTTAGGAGCCTACGAGCAGTACGTC.

In its sample, this clonotype was seen a few times. J is TRBJ2-2 and V is TRBV11-2; 8 bases are shared with TRBD1. V gave up 2 bases and J gave up 7 bases; unmatched junction bases: 9. CDR3 length: 16 residues. The germline gives CDR1 SGHAT, CDR2 FQNNGV. The CDR3 sequence is CASSLHQGAGSGELFF. DNA of the CDR3: TGTGCCAGCAGCTTACACCAGGGGGCCGGTAGCGGGGAGCTGTTTTTT.

The CDR3 DNA sequence: TGCGCCAGCAGCCCCGGCCAGGGGGCCAAGCAGCCCCAGCATTTT. This sequence encodes CASSPGQGAKQPQHF. V is TRBV4-1 and J is TRBJ1-5; 8 bases match TRBD1. CDR1 and CDR2 (germline): MGHRA, YSYEKL. The CDR3 has 15 amino acids. Trimming removed 4 bases from V and 7 bases from J; junction bases left unmatched: 9.

The V gene is TRBV20-1, the J gene TRBJ2-7, with 9 nucleotides matching TRBD1. Germline CDR1 DFQATT, CDR2 SNEGSKA (reference sequence). The CDR3 has 14 residues. Trimming removed 3 bases from V and 8 bases from J; junction bases left unmatched: 11. Written as DNA, the CDR3 is TGCAGTGCTAGGGGGGACAGGGACGTTTGGAAGCAGTACTTC. It translates to CSARGDRDVWKQYF.

The chain joins TRBV18 to TRBJ2-7, with a possible D match to TRBD2 (5 bases). The germline V and J ends were trimmed by 2 bases and 2 bases, with 10 bases remaining between them. Germline CDR1 is KGHSH and CDR2 is LQKENI. The CDR3 has 14 residues. This CDR3 is CASSPTGNAYEQYV. The CDR3 DNA reads TGTGCCAGCTCACCAACGGGGAATGCCTACGAGCAGTACGTC.

In this sample, this clonotype turned up a few times. The CDR3 spells CASSPMNSPLHF. The DNA of the CDR3 is TGTGCCAGCAGCCCAATGAATTCACCCCTCCACTTT. This chain joins TRBV12-3 or TRBV12-4 and TRBJ1-6; D gene ambiguous. Trimming removed 6 bases at V and 7 bases at J, with 7 bases between. The CDR3 is 12 amino acids.

The chain joins TRBV9 to TRBJ2-1; no clear D gene. Looked up from germline, CDR1 is SGDLS and CDR2 is YYNGEE. The CDR3 runs to 12 residues. Trimming pared 7 bases from V and 1 base from J, leaving 6 bases between. The CDR3 is CASGRSYNEQFF. Here the CDR3 DNA reads TGTGCCAGCGGGCGGTCCTACAATGAGCAGTTCTTC.

The chain joins TRBV20-1 to TRBJ1-1; 7 positions match TRBD1. J lost 0 bases, V lost 2 bases, and 6 bases had no gene match. This CDR3 spans 15 amino acids. Germline CDR1 reads DFQATT; CDR2 reads SNEGSKA (reference sequence). CDR3 DNA: TGCAGTGCTAGAAGGGACAGCTACATGAACACTGAAGCTTTCTTT. It yields the protein CSARRDSYMNTEAFF.

The rearrangement links TRBV4-2 to TRBJ2-1, with 7 bases that match TRBD2. The CDR3 totals 16 residues. V dropped 0 bases and J dropped 6; count of bases not matched to a gene: 8. The germline V gene has CDR1 LGHNA and CDR2 YNFKEQ. The CDR3 DNA reads as TGTGCCAGCAGCCAAGATCTCGCGGGAGTTGGCAATGAGCAGTTCTTC. Translation: CASSQDLAGVGNEQFF.

This clonotype has a handful of counts. This chain connects TRBV5-6 to TRBJ2-7; no firm D call. V lost 4 bases and J 7 bases, leaving 21 bases between the germline ends. The CDR3 is 15 residues long. Germline CDR1 is SGHDT and CDR2 is YYEEEE. The CDR3 sequence: CASSLPVRSLEEQYF. In nucleotides, the CDR3 is TGTGCCAGCAGCCTCCCGGTACGGTCCCTTGAAGAGCAGTACTTC.

This clonotype was observed a few times. The rearrangement links TRBV5-1 to TRBJ2-3; 8 bases map to TRBD2. The germline CDR1 and CDR2 sequences are SGHRS and YFSETQ. The CDR3 covers 20 residues. Trimming removed 4 bases from V and 2 bases from J; junction bases left unmatched: 21. The chain's CDR3 is CASSPHRGVSGSLLTDTQYF. CDR3 DNA: TGCGCCAGCAGCCCCCACCGGGGGGTAAGCGGGAGTTTACTCACAGATACGCAGTATTTT.

The table lists this clonotype with a few counts. The J gene is TRBJ2-5, the V gene TRBV10-3; D is perhaps TRBD1 or TRBD2 (5 bases each). The length of the CDR3 is 12 residues. Trimming took off 6 bases at V and 3 bases at J, with 8 bases between the two ends. In germline, CDR1 is ENHRY, CDR2 SYGVKD. CDR3 region: CAIRGTEETQYF. CDR3 sequence (DNA): TGTGCCATCAGAGGGACGGAAGAGACCCAGTACTTC.

This rearrangement joins TRBV7-2 to TRBJ2-2; TRBD1 matches at 9 bases. V trimming: 1 base; J trimming: 7 bases; junction bases outside the gene matches: 1. Germline V gene lookup returns CDR1 SGHTA and CDR2 FQGNSA. The CDR3 sequence is 14 residues long. The CDR3 reads CASSLDRGRGELFF. The CDR3 nucleotides are TGTGCCAGCAGCTTAGACAGGGGGCGCGGGGAGCTGTTTTTT.

The chain combines TRBV20-1 with TRBJ1-2; weak D call: TRBD1 (6 bases). This CDR3 has 14 amino acids. CDR1 DFQATT and CDR2 SNEGSKA come from the germline V gene (reference sequence). Trimming took 1 base from V and 7 from J, leaving 16 bases between them. DNA of the CDR3: TGCAGTGCTAGAGTAAGGACAGCGATGGGTGGCTACACCTTC. This translates into CSARVRTAMGGYTF.

The V and J genes are TRBV7-2 and TRBJ2-7; D remains ambiguous. The length of the CDR3 is 14 residues. Trimming removed 5 bases at V and 1 base at J, with 12 bases between. Germline V CDR1 and CDR2: SGHTA, FQGNSA. The CDR3 loop is CASSRPERSYEQYF. The CDR3 DNA reads as TGTGCCAGCAGCCGCCCAGAAAGATCCTACGAGCAGTACTTC.

V is TRBV29-1 and J is TRBJ1-2, with D possibly being TRBD1 (6 bases). Between the trimmed V and J ends, which lost 6 bases and 1 base, there was a span of 15 bases. The CDR3 runs 14 residues. CDR1 is SQVTM, CDR2 ANQGSEA, per germline. CDR3 sequence reads: CSVLRGGSNYGYTF. The CDR3 nucleotides are TGCAGCGTCCTTCGAGGGGGAAGTAACTATGGCTACACCTTC.